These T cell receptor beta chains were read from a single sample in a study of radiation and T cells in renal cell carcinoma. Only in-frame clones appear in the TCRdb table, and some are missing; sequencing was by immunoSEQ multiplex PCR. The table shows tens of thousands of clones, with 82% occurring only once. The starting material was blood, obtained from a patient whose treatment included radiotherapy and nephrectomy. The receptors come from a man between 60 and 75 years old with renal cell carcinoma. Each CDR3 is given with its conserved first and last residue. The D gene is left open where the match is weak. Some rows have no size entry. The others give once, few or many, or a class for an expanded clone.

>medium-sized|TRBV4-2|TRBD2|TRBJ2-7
TGTGCCAGCAGCCAAGGACTAGCGGGATCCTACGAGCAGTACTTC
CASSQGLAGSYEQYF
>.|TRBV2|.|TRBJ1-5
TGTGCCAGCAGTCTCTCCAGGGCCCGCCAGCCCCAGCATTTT
CASSLSRARQPQHF
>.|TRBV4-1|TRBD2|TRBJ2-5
TGCGCCAGCAGCCAAGTGCACCTAGCGGGTCAAGAGACCCAGTACTTC
CASSQVHLAGQETQYF
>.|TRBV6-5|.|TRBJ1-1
TGTGCCAGCAGGGAGGCAAGACTTTCTGAAGCTTTCTTT
CASREARLSEAFF
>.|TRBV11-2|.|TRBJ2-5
TGTGCCAGCAGCTCTGGGGGGACGGTCCAAGAGACCCAGTACTTC
CASSSGGTVQETQYF
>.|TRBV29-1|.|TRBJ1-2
TGCAGCGTTGAAGACCCGAGACAGGCTAACTATGGCTACACCTTC
CSVEDPRQANYGYTF
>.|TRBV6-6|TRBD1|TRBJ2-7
TGTGCCAGCAGTTACCCGACAGGGCCAAGCTCCTACGAGCAGTACTTC
CASSYPTGPSSYEQYF
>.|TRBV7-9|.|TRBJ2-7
TGTGCCAGCAGCCTCGACAGGGCGGGGGAGCAGTACTTC
CASSLDRAGEQYF
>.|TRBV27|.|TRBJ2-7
TGTGCCAGCAGTTTACGGCAGTCCTACGAGCAGTACTTC
CASSLRQSYEQYF
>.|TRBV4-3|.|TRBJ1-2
TGCGCCAGCAGCCACAATGGGGTATCCAACTATGGCTACACCTTC
CASSHNGVSNYGYTF
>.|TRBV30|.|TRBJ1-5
TGTGCCTGGAGTGTAAAGGGGAAGGGGATGAGCAATCAGCCCCAGCATTTT
CAWSVKGKGMSNQPQHF
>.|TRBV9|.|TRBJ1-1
TGTGCCAGCAGCGTAGCGAGGGGGACTGAAGCTTTCTTT
CASSVARGTEAFF
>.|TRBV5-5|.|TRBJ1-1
TGTGCCAGCAGCTTAAGCATTGGAAACTCCTTGAACACTGAAGCTTTCTTT
CASSLSIGNSLNTEAFF
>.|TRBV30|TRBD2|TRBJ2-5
TGTGCCTGGAATAGCGGGAGTGTCGAGACCCAGTACTTC
CAWNSGSVETQYF
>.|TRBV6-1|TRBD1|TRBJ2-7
TGTGCCAGCGGGGCGGACAGGGGGCGATACGAGCAGTACTTC
CASGADRGRYEQYF
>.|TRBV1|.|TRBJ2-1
TGCACCAGCAGCCGAAAGGGGGCTAGCGGGAGAGGGGGGTACAATGAGCAGTTCTTC
CTSSRKGASGRGGYNEQFF
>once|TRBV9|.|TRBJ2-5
TGTGCCAGCAGCGTAGGCTCAGGGGTAGAGACCCAGTACTTC
CASSVGSGVETQYF
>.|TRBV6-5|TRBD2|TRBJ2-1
TGTGCCAGCACAGCGGGAGAGATTCATGAGCAGTTCTTC
CASTAGEIHEQFF
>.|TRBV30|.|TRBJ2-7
TGTGCCTGGAGAGCCCCAGGGCTCAACGAGCAGTACTTC
CAWRAPGLNEQYF
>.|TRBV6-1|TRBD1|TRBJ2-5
TGTGCCAGCACCAGGGACAGGAGGCTCCAAGAGACCCAGTACTTC
CASTRDRRLQETQYF
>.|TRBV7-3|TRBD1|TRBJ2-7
TGTGCCAGCAGCCCTCAGACAGGGACCTACGAGCAGTACTTC
CASSPQTGTYEQYF
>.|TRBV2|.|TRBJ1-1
TGTGCCAGCATAGGGGAACCGCAGAACACTGAAGCTTTCTTT
CASIGEPQNTEAFF
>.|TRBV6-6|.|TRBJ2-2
TGTGCCAGCAGTGGTCGGGGCATGGGCACCGGGGAGCTGTTTTTT
CASSGRGMGTGELFF
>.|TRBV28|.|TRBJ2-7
TGTGCCAGCAGTTTCCCGCCTGTCGCCTACGAGCAGTACTTC
CASSFPPVAYEQYF
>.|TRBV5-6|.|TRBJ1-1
TGTGCCAGCAGCTTGGCCAAGAGCATGAACACTGAAGCTTTCTTT
CASSLAKSMNTEAFF
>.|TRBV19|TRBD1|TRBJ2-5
TGTGCCAGTAGGGAGGACAGGGAGACCCAGTACTTC
CASREDRETQYF
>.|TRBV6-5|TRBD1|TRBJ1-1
TGTGCCAGCAGTTACGGGACAGGGGGTGACACTGAAGCTTTCTTT
CASSYGTGGDTEAFF
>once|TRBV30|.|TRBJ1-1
TGTGCCTGGAAGGATGAGCGTCTGAACACTGAAGCTTTCTTT
CAWKDERLNTEAFF
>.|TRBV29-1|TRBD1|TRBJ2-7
TGCAGCGTTGTCTCCGGACAGGGATACGAGCAGTACTTC
CSVVSGQGYEQYF
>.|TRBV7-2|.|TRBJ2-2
TGTGCCAGCAGCTTAGTCCTGCAAGGGGAGCTGTTTTTT
CASSLVLQGELFF
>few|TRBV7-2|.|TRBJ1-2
TGTGCCAGCAGCGTAGGGTCGGGGTATGGCTACACCTTC
CASSVGSGYGYTF
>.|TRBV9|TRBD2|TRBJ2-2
TGTGCCAGCAGCTACGGACTAGCGGGGGGAAACACCGGGGAGCTGTTTTTT
CASSYGLAGGNTGELFF
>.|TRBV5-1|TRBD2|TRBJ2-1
TGCGCCAGCAGCTTTGCGGGAGCCGGTAATGAGCAGTTCTTC
CASSFAGAGNEQFF
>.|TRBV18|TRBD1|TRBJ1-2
TGTGCCAGCTCACCGAACACCGGGACAGGGCTGTATGGCTACACCTTC
CASSPNTGTGLYGYTF
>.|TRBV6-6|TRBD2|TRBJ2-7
TGTGCCAGCAGCCGTACTGGGACTAGCGCCGAGCAGTACTTC
CASSRTGTSAEQYF
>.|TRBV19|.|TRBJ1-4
TGTGCCAGTAGTATAGATCGCACGGGAACAACTAATGAAAAACTGTTTTTT
CASSIDRTGTTNEKLFF
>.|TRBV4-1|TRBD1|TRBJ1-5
TGCGCCAGCAGCCCGCAGGGACAGGCCATCGCGACCTTCAATCAGCCCCAGCATTTT
CASSPQGQAIATFNQPQHF
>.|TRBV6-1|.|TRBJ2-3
TGTGCCAGCAGGGCCAGGGGAGGCACAGATACGCAGTATTTT
CASRARGGTDTQYF
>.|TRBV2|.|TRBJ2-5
TGTGCCAGCAGTGAAGGACAGGTATCGGGAGAGACCCAGTACTTC
CASSEGQVSGETQYF
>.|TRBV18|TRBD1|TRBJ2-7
TGTGCCAGCTCACCGGTCACAGGGGGAGGTGCCGAGCAGTACTTC
CASSPVTGGGAEQYF
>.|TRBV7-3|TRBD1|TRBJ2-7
TGTGCCAGCAGCCCCGGGGACAGGTCTTACTATAGCTCCTACGAGCAGTACTTC
CASSPGDRSYYSSYEQYF
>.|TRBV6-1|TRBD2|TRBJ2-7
TGTGCCAGCTCCCCACTAGCGGGGTCCTACGAGCAGTACTTC
CASSPLAGSYEQYF
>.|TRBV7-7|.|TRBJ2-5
TGTGCCAGCAGCCCGACGGGGGGCGGCGAGACCCAGTACTTC
CASSPTGGGETQYF
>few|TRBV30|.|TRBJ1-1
TGTGCCTGGAGGACACGGGGGACGGTTGAAGCTTTCTTT
CAWRTRGTVEAFF
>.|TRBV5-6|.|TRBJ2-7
TGTGCCAGCAGCTTGGTAAGGACGCTCGAGCAGTACTTC
CASSLVRTLEQYF
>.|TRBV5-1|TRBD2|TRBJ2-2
TGCGCCAGCAGCTTGGGACTAGCGGGGATCGGGGAGCTGTTTTTT
CASSLGLAGIGELFF
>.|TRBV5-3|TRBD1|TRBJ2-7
TGTGCCAGAAGGCCGGGACAGGGAGCCTACGAGCAGTACTTC
CARRPGQGAYEQYF
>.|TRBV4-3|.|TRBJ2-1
TGCGCCAGCAGCCAAGATAGGGAGACTAGAAACTTCTTC
CASSQDRETRNFF
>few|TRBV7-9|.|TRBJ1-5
TGTGCCAGCAGCGGTCGCTATAGCAATCAGCCCCAGCATTTT
CASSGRYSNQPQHF
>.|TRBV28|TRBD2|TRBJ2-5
TGTGCCAGCAGTTTACTAGCGGGAAACACCCTTGGAGAGACCCAGTACTTC
CASSLLAGNTLGETQYF
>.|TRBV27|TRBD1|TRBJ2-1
TGTGCCAGCAGTTTATCATTAAGACAGGGGGAGCAGTTCTTC
CASSLSLRQGEQFF
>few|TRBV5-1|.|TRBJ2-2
TGCGCCAGCAGCTTGCTTGACGGGAGAGGGGAGCCCGGGGAGCTGTTTTTT
CASSLLDGRGEPGELFF